These 27 T cell receptor beta chains were sequenced from one sample in a study of control samples from healthy donors and cancer patients (dated by TCRdb to 2019 to 2021). The protocol used for the library was the immunoSEQ multiplex PCR assay. The clones in this table, taken by TCRdb from immuneACCESS, are in-frame only. Not every clone is retained; where verified, under half of the shortfall comes from an unresolved V gene, and the cause of the rest is unknown. The sample table lists 90,000 to 95,000 clones, 85% of them with a count of one. Approximately 19% of the sample is held by the ten biggest clonotypes. The material sequenced was blood. The receptor set was obtained from a man aged 30 to 39 in good health.

Turning to this clone: This sample includes further DNA sequences coding for the same CDR3. V usage is TRBV10-2 and J usage is TRBJ2-1; 8 bases map to TRBD1. The germline V gene has CDR1 WSHSY and CDR2 SAAADI. The length of the CDR3 is 14 residues. Germline trimming cut 0 bases from V and 7 bases from J; bases unmatched to any gene: 2. The CDR3 region is CASSESRDRNEQFF. The CDR3 coding sequence is TGCGCCAGCAGTGAGTCGAGGGACAGGAATGAGCAGTTCTTC.

The table lists this clone with a few counts. The CDR3 loop reads CASSVQGNTEAFF. CDR3 nucleotide sequence: TGTGCCAGCAGTGTACAGGGTAACACTGAAGCTTTCTTT. The gene calls are TRBV2 and TRBJ1-1, with D possibly being TRBD1 (6 bases). Germline V gives CDR1 SNHLY, CDR2 FYNNEI. The CDR3 sequence is 13 residues long. The V end lost 4 bases, the J end lost 2 bases, and 8 bases lay between the germline ends.

This clone showed up just a few times. At the DNA level, this CDR3 is encoded by other sequences in the same sample as well. The chain uses TRBV19 and TRBJ1-1; D is unclear. The ends were cut back, 5 bases at V and 1 base at J, with 11 bases in the middle. CDR1 and CDR2 from the germline V gene are LNHDA and SQIVND (reference sequence). The CDR3 extends over 14 amino acids. The CDR3 here is CASSPPGRNTEAFF. The CDR3 coding sequence is TGTGCCAGTAGTCCCCCCGGGAGGAACACTGAAGCTTTCTTT.

The chain is built from TRBV6-6 and TRBJ1-1, with D hard to call. This CDR3 is built from 16 residues. V lost 0 bases and J lost 3, with 14 bases in between. The germline CDR1 and CDR2 sequences are MNHNY and SVGAGI (reference sequence). CDR3 nucleotides: TGTGCCAGCAGTTACTCTGGTGTACATCTAGACACTGAAGCTTTCTTT. Translating it yields CASSYSGVHLDTEAFF.

The rearrangement joins TRBV21-1 to TRBJ1-6; no check of the table's D call, TRBD1, against the DNA was made. TRBV21-1 is annotated as a pseudogene. The CDR3 contains 14 residues. This CDR3 is CASRRNRRGSPLHF. The DNA of the CDR3 is TGTGCCAGCAGGCGTAACAGGCGAGGTTCACCCCTCCACTTT.

This chain uses TRBV6-5 with TRBJ2-5; no clear D. Germline V gene data show CDR1 as MNHEY and CDR2 as SVGAGI. The CDR3 totals 14 residues. Trimming took off 7 bases at V and 1 base at J, with 13 bases between the two ends. CDR3 amino acids: CASTQPRVQETQYF. In DNA form, the CDR3 reads TGTGCCAGCACTCAGCCGCGTGTCCAAGAGACCCAGTACTTC.

V and J are TRBV6-4 and TRBJ1-2; D is possibly TRBD1 (5 bases). The ends were cut back, 4 bases at V and 4 bases at J, with 10 bases in the middle. The CDR3 length is 13 residues. In germline, CDR1 is MRHNA, CDR2 SNTAGT. The CDR3 loop reads CASSAAGSYGYTF. The CDR3 bases are TGTGCCAGCAGTGCGGCAGGGAGCTATGGCTACACCTTC.

The genes are TRBV7-2 and TRBJ1-2, with TRBD1 matching 9 bases. The length of the CDR3 is 15 residues. Germline V lookup: CDR1 SGHTA, CDR2 FQGNSA. V was pared by 1 base and J by 7 bases, with 7 bases of the junction left unmatched. The CDR3 region is CASSLDRGRVGGYTF. CDR3 bases: TGTGCCAGCAGCTTAGACAGGGGGCGGGTTGGTGGCTACACCTTC.

The genes are TRBV5-6 and TRBJ2-1, with 15 bases that match TRBD2. V lost 5 bases to trimming and J lost 8 bases; unmatched junction nucleotides: 8. This CDR3 spans 16 amino acids. Germline loops: CDR1 SGHDT, CDR2 YYEEEE. CDR3 bases: TGTGCCAGCAGTTTCTCGGGACTAGCGGGGGGATATGAGCAGTTCTTC. Translated, it gives CASSFSGLAGGYEQFF.

The chain combines TRBV7-9 with TRBJ1-1; 8 bases are shared with TRBD1. The V gene end was trimmed by 3 bases and the J gene end by 1 base; junction bases not matched to a gene: 1. The length of the CDR3 is 14 residues. Germline assignment: CDR1 SEHNR and CDR2 FQNEAQ (reference sequence). The CDR3 reads CASSFRGQNTEAFF. The CDR3 region has the DNA TGTGCCAGCAGCTTCAGGGGGCAGAACACTGAAGCTTTCTTT.

The chain recombines TRBV6-5 with TRBJ2-7, with D uncertain. Per the germline V gene, CDR1 is MNHEY and CDR2 is SVGAGI. This CDR3 comprises 13 residues. Trimming took 6 bases from V and 0 from J, leaving 9 bases between them. CDR3: CASSGQASYEQYF. For the CDR3, the DNA is TGTGCCAGCAGCGGCCAGGCCTCCTACGAGCAGTACTTC.

Notes on this clone: At the DNA level, this CDR3 is encoded by other sequences in the same sample as well. The V and J genes are TRBV9 and TRBJ2-2; D may be TRBD1 (5 bases). The CDR3 has 14 residues. V was shortened by 0 bases and J by 6 bases, with 9 bases between the two germline ends. CDR1 and CDR2 from the germline V gene are SGDLS and YYNGEE. The CDR3, as DNA: TGTGCCAGCAGCGTAGTTGTAGGGGCCGGGGAGCTGTTTTTT. It specifies CASSVVVGAGELFF.

This clone appeared a single time. This chain connects TRBV5-6 to TRBJ1-6; 8 bases map to TRBD1. Losses at the gene ends were 0 bases for V and 8 bases for J; bases not matched to a gene: 4. The germline gives CDR1 SGHDT, CDR2 YYEEEE. The CDR3 has 15 residues. CDR3 sequence (DNA): TGTGCCAGCAGCTTGGCCGGGACAGGCGATTCACCCCTCCACTTT. This codes for CASSLAGTGDSPLHF.

The chain is built from TRBV18 and TRBJ1-5, with unresolved D. The ends were cut back, 4 bases at V and 5 bases at J, with 9 bases in the middle. Per germline, CDR1 KGHSH and CDR2 LQKENI. This CDR3 comprises 13 residues. CDR3: CASSQSIDQPQHF. The CDR3 DNA follows: TGTGCCAGCTCACAATCGATCGATCAGCCCCAGCATTTT.

The V and J genes are TRBV29-1 and TRBJ1-2; 7 nucleotides agree with TRBD1. Trimming took 1 base from V and 6 from J; bases not matched to a gene: 5. Germline V lookup: CDR1 SQVTM, CDR2 ANQGSEA. This CDR3 region has 13 residues. Here the CDR3 reads CSVEGSQGDGYTF. CDR3 nucleotide sequence: TGCAGCGTTGAAGGCTCGCAGGGGGATGGCTACACCTTC.

This clone was observed a few times. The germline gene is not matched at one end of the junction; a read error may be the cause. CDR3 region: CASIEQVNTGELFF. The CDR3 nucleotides read TGTGCCAGCATTGAACAGGTGAACACCGGGGAGCTGTTTTTT. V usage is TRBV6-1 and J usage is TRBJ2-2; TRBD1 is a possible D gene (5 bases). Germline lookup yields CDR1 MNHNS and CDR2 SASEGT. This CDR3 has 14 amino acids.

The J gene is TRBJ1-4, the V gene TRBV11-2, with a weak D call TRBD1 (5 bases). Trimming took off 4 bases at V and 8 bases at J, with 8 bases between the two ends. In germline, CDR1 is SGHAT, CDR2 FQNNGV. The CDR3 is made up of 12 amino acids. In DNA, the CDR3 is TGTGCCAGCAGCTGGGGGGGAGAAAAACTGTTTTTT. Translating gives CASSWGGEKLFF.

As concerns this clone: Compared with germline, one end of the junction differs, possibly owing to a read error. This sample includes further DNA sequences coding for the same CDR3. The V and J genes are TRBV27 and TRBJ2-2, with TRBD1 matching 7 bases. Germline lookup yields CDR1 MNHEY and CDR2 SMNVEV (reference sequence). The CDR3 totals 15 residues. CDR3 sequence reads: CASSLHRGNTGELFF. DNA of the CDR3: TGTGCTAGCAGTTTGCACAGGGGAAACACCGGGGAGCTGTTTTTT.

This clone has only a few counts. The gene calls are TRBV4-1 and TRBJ1-1; D gene uncertain. The CDR3 is 12 amino acids. Trimming took 9 bases from V and 1 from J, leaving 9 bases between them. Germline CDR1 is MGHRA and CDR2 is YSYEKL. CDR3 amino acids: CARAPPNTEAFF. The CDR3 DNA is TGCGCCAGAGCCCCCCCGAACACTGAAGCTTTCTTT.

This sequence joins TRBV5-8 and TRBJ1-2; possible D gene TRBD1, 5 bases. V was cut by 6 bases and J by 5 bases, with 23 bases left in between. Germline loops: CDR1 SGHTS, CDR2 YDEGEE. The CDR3 is 16 residues long. This CDR3 reads CASIPGRYFVSYGYTF. The CDR3 nucleotides read TGTGCCAGCATTCCGGGACGCTATTTTGTATCGTATGGCTACACCTTC.

The chain is built from TRBV10-3 and TRBJ1-2, with TRBD1 matching 11 bases. The germline gives CDR1 ENHRY, CDR2 SYGVKD. The CDR3 is 14 amino acids. J was trimmed by 6 bases and V by 11 bases; bases with no gene match: 11. CDR3 sequence (DNA): TGTGCCTCATCACGGGGACAGGGGGTGGATGGCTACACCTTC. Amino acids: CASSRGQGVDGYTF.

The chain links TRBV27 to TRBJ2-2; 8 positions agree with TRBD1. The CDR3 is made up of 17 amino acids. The V segment lost 5 bases and the J segment 1 base; nucleotides outside the gene matches: 9. Germline V gene sequence: CDR1 MNHEY, CDR2 SMNVEV (reference sequence). CDR3 amino acids: CASSKTTGTGNTGELFF. The CDR3 DNA follows: TGTGCCAGCAGTAAAACAACCGGGACAGGGAACACCGGGGAGCTGTTTTTT.

This clone was detected a few times. The chain combines TRBV4-2 with TRBJ2-3; D might be TRBD2 (7 bases). The CDR3 sequence is 16 residues long. The germline V gene has CDR1 LGHNA and CDR2 YNFKEQ. Between the trimmed V and J ends, which lost 0 bases and 4 bases, there was a span of 14 bases. The chain's CDR3 is CASSQEGGAGADTQYF. The CDR3 bases are TGTGCCAGCAGCCAAGAAGGGGGGGCCGGGGCAGATACGCAGTATTTT.

The count of this clone is one. The rearrangement joins TRBV7-3 to TRBJ2-2, with unresolved D. V was pared by 2 bases and J by 5 bases, with 9 bases between. This CDR3 spans 14 amino acids. In germline, CDR1 is SGHTA, CDR2 FQGTGA. The CDR3 is CASSLGLGTGELFF. DNA for the CDR3: TGTGCCAGCAGCTTAGGGCTGGGGACCGGGGAGCTGTTTTTT.

V and J are TRBV20-1 and TRBJ2-3; possible D gene TRBD2, 6 bases. This CDR3 has 10 residues. Germline V CDR1 and CDR2: DFQATT, SNEGSKA (reference sequence). V dropped 6 bases and J dropped 6 bases, with 7 bases sitting between them. The CDR3 bases are TGCAGTGCGGCGGGGGATACGCAGTATTTT. Its translation is CSAAGDTQYF.

The chain carries TRBV7-9 and TRBJ1-2; tentatively, D is TRBD1 (5 bases). V was clipped by 1 base and J by 4 bases, with 10 bases between them. This CDR3 spans 14 amino acids. Looked up from germline, CDR1 is SEHNR and CDR2 is FQNEAQ (reference sequence). The CDR3 sequence: CASSLVGTGYGYTF. CDR3 nucleotides: TGTGCCAGCAGCTTAGTCGGTACAGGCTATGGCTACACCTTC.

This clone was counted a few times. The J gene is TRBJ1-2, the V gene TRBV5-1; 7 nucleotides align to TRBD1. This CDR3 contains 15 residues. Germline loops: CDR1 SGHRS, CDR2 YFSETQ. J lost 5 bases, V lost 4 bases, and 11 bases had no gene match. The CDR3 DNA is TGCGCCAGCAGCCTTTGGACAGGTGGAGGGTATGGCTACACCTTC. Its translation: CASSLWTGGGYGYTF.